The clone carrying this T cell receptor beta chain was seen a few times. The antigen is undetermined. The sequenced cases were selected for having the highest brain T cell transcript signatures. Patients received at least one anti-epileptic drug before surgery. The CDR3 length is 13 residues. Germline CDR1 KGHDR, CDR2 SFDVKD. V lost 3 bases and J lost 9, with 13 bases in between. The data belong to a study of brain T cells in children with intractable seizures. Assay used: immunoSEQ multiplex PCR; TCRdb lists only in-frame clones, some missing. The sample includes about 41,000 clones, over 75% of them seen just once. Points from the study as a whole: Only CDR3 sequence similarity suggested viral specificity, without known HCMV serostatus. Absence of clones before surgery may stem from lower sequencing depth.

This material consisted of peripheral blood, taken at surgery. The sequence was obtained from a girl aged 2-9 years with tuberous sclerosis and intractable seizures. The gene calls are TRBV24-1 and TRBJ1-1; D call uncertain. The CDR3 DNA follows: TGTGCCACCAGTGATCACAACGGATACAAAGCTTTCTTT. It is translated as CATSDHNGYKAFF.